This TCR beta chain was documented in a study of shared clonotypes between healthy human individuals. General study findings and limits: Among the subsets, naive ones generally showed larger estimated richness than memory ones.

This clone has only one observation. Its target is not known. V shed 8 bases and J 6 bases; nucleotides not matched to a gene: 12. The length of the CDR3 is 14 residues. Germline assignment: CDR1 LNHDA and CDR2 SQIVND (reference sequence). About 30,000 T cell genomes (approximately 180 ng DNA) went into each sorted-subset replicate. The assay was immunoSEQ multiplex PCR, and TCRdb's table has in-frame clones only and misses some. This sample has 2 million to 3 million clones, with over 85% found just once. The receptor's source is a man between 18 and 35 years old in good health. Some clones in this sample may be carry-over from other donors' samples. The sequencing sample was made of naive CD4+ T cells from PBMCs. Regarding subset: CD45RA+ positively selected. The V and J genes are TRBV19 and TRBJ2-7; TRBD2 aligns across 8 bases. The CDR3 DNA follows: TGTGCCAGTGCGAAGGGGGGGCGGGAGGCCGAGCAGTACTTC. Translated: CASAKGGREAEQYF.